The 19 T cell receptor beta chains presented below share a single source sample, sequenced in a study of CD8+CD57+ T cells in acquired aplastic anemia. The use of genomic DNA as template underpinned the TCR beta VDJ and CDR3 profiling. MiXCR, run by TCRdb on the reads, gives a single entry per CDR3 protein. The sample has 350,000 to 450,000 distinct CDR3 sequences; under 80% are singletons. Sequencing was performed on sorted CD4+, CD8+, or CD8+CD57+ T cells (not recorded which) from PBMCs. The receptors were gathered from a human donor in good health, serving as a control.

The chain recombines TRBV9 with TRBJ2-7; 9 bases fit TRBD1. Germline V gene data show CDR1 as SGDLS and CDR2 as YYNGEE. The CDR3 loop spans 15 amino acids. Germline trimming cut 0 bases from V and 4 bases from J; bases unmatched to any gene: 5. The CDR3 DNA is TGTGCCAGCAGCGTAGCCGGGACAGGGCTTTACGAGCAGTACTTC. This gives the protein CASSVAGTGLYEQYF. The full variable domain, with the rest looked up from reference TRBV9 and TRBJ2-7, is DSGVTQTPKHLITATGQRVTLRCSPRSGDLSVYWYQQSLDQGLQFLIQYYNGEERAKGNILERFSAQQFPDLHSELNLSSLELGDSALYFCASSVAGTGLYEQYFGPGTRLTVT.

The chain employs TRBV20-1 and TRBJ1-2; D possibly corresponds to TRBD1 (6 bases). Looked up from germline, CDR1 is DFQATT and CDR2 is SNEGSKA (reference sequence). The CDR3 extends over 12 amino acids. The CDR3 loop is CSVSGLIGGDTF. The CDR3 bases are TGCAGCGTCAGCGGGCTGATTGGGGGCGACACCTTC.

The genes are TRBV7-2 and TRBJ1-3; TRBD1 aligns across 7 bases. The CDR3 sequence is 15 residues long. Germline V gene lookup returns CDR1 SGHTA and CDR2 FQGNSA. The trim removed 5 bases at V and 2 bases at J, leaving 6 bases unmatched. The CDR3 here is CASSTGQGAGNTIYF. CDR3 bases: TGTGCCAGCAGCACGGGCCAGGGGGCTGGAAACACCATATATTTT.

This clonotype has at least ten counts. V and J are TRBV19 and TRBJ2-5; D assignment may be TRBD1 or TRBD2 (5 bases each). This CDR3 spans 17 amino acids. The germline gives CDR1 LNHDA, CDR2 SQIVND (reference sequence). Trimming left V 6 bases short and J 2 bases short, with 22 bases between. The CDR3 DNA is TGTGCCAGTAGGATCCAACTGTGGGGGATTGGACAAGAGACCCAGTACTTC. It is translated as CASRIQLWGIGQETQYF.

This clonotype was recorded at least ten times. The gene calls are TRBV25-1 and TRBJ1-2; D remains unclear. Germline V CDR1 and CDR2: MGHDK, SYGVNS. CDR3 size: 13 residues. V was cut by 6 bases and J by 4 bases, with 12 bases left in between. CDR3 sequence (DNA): TGTGCCAGCAGAGGACCTTCCCCCTATGGCTACACCTTC. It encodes CASRGPSPYGYTF.

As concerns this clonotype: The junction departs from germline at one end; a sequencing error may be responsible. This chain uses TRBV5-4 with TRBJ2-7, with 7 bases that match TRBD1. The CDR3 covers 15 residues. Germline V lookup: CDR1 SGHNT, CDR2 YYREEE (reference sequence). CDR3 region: CASSFTGATTYEQYF. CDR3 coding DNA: TGTGCCAGTAGCTTTACAGGGGCGACCACCTACGAGCAGTACTTC.

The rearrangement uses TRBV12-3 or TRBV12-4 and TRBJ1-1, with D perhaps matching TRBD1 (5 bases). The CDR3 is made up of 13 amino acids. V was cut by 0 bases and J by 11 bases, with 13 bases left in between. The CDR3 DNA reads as TGTGCCAGCAGTTTAGCGGACGGGGGGGATGCTTTCTTT. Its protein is CASSLADGGDAFF.

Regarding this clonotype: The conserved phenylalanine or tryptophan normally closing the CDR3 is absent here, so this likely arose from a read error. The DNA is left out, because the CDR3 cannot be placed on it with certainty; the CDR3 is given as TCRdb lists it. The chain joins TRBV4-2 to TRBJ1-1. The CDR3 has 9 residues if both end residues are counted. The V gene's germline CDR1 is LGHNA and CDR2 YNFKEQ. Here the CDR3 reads CASSRGRFS.

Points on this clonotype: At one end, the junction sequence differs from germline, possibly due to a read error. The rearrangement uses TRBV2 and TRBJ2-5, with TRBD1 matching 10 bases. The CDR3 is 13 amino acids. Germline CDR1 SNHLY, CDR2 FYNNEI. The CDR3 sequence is CASSADRGDTEDF. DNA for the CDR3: TGTGCCAGCAGCGCGGACAGGGGGGACACTGAAGACTTC.

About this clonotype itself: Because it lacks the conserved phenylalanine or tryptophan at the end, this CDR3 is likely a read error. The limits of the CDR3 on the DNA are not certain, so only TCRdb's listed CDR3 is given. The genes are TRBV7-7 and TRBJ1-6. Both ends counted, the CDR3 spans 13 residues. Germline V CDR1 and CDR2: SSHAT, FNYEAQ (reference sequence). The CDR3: CASSLATGSGTGE.

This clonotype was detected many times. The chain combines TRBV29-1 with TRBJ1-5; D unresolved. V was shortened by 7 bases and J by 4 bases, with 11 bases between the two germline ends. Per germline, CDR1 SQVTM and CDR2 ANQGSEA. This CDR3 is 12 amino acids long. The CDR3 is CSAQDGNQPQHF. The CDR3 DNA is TGCAGCGCTCAAGACGGGAATCAGCCCCAGCATTTT.

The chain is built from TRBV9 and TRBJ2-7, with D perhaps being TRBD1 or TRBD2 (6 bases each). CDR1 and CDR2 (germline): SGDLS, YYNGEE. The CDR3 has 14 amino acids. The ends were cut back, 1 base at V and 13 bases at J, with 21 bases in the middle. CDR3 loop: CASSVQGGSSGYYF. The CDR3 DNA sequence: TGTGCCAGCAGCGTACAAGGGGGGAGCTCTGGCTACTACTTC.

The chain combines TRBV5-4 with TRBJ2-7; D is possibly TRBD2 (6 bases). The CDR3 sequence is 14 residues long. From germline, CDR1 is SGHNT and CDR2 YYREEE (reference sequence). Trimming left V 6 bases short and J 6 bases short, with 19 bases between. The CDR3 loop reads CASNRAGKRGEQYF. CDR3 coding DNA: TGTGCCAGCAATCGGGCGGGGAAACGAGGCGAGCAGTACTTC.

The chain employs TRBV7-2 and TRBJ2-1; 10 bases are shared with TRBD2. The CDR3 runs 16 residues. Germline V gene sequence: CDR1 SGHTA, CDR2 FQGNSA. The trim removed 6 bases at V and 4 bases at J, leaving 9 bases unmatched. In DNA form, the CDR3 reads TGTGCCAGCAGGTTAAGGGCAGCGGGAGGGTACAATGAGCAGTTCTTC. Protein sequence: CASRLRAAGGYNEQFF.

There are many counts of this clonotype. The CDR3: CASSSTGGDEQYF. The CDR3, as DNA: TGTGCCAGCAGTTCGACAGGGGGCGACGAGCAGTACTTC. V gene TRBV13 combines with J gene TRBJ2-7; TRBD1 agrees at 10 bases. The V gene end was trimmed by 6 bases and the J gene end by 5 bases; junction bases not matched to a gene: 4. This CDR3 spans 13 amino acids. Germline loops: CDR1 PRHDT, CDR2 FYEKMQ (reference sequence).

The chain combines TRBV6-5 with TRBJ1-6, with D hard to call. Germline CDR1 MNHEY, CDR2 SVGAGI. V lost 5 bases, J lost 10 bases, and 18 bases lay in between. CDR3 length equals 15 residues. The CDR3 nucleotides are TGTGCCAGCAGTCGAACCCCGGGATTTGGGTCACCCCTCCACTTT. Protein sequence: CASSRTPGFGSPLHF.

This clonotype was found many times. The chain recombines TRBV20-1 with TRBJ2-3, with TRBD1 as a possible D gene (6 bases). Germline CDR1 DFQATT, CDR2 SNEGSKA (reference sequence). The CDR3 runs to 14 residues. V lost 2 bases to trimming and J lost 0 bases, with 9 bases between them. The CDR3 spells CSARSGTSTDTQYF. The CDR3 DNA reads TGCAGTGCTAGATCTGGGACAAGCACAGATACGCAGTATTTT.

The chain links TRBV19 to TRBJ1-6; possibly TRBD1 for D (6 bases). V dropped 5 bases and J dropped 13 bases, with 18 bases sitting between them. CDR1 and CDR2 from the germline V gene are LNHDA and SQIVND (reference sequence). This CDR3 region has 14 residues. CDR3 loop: CASSVTGSNFPLHF. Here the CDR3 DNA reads TGTGCCAGTAGTGTGACAGGTTCCAATTTCCCCCTCCACTTT. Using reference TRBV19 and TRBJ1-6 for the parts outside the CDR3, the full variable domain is DGGITQSPKYLFRKEGQNVTLSCEQNLNHDAMYWYRQDPGQGLRLIYYSQIVNDFQKGDIAEGYSVSREKKESFPLTVTSAQKNPTAFYLCASSVTGSNFPLHFGNGTRLTVT.

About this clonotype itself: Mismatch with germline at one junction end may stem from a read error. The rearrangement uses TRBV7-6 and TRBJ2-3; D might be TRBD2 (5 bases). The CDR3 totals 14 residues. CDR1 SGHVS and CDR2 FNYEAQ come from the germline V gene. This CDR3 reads CASSVGERTEAFFF. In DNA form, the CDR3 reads TGTGCTAGCAGCGTAGGAGAAAGGACTGAAGCTTTCTTTTTT.